This T cell receptor beta chain was documented in a study of T cells in narcolepsy. Study-level background: Patients with NT1 or NT2 and healthy control donors were enrolled.

CDR3 length: 15 residues. Trimming shortened V by 4 bases and J by 3 bases, and 17 bases separated the two germline ends. The germline V gene encodes CDR1 SGHDT and CDR2 YYEEEE. Sequencing used immunoSEQ multiplex PCR; TCRdb keeps in-frame clones, though not all of them. The data hold fewer than 25,000 clones, with about 80% observed a single time. Input material: memory (CD45RA-) CD4+ T cells from blood. This receptor was obtained from a human donor in good health. This rearrangement joins TRBV5-6 to TRBJ2-7; D assignment may be TRBD1 or TRBD2 (5 bases each). The CDR3 DNA reads TGTGCCAGCAGCCCGCTAGAGGGACGATTCTACGAGCAGTACTTC. This encodes CASSPLEGRFYEQYF. The variable domain in full, completed from reference TRBV5-6 and TRBJ2-7, reads DAGVTQSPTHLIKTRGQQVTLRCSPKSGHDTVSWYQQALGQGPQFIFQYYEEEERQRGNFPDRFSGHQFPNYSSELNVNALLLGDSALYLCASSPLEGRFYEQYFGPGTRLTVT.